A single sample gave rise to the 30 T cell receptor beta chains below, sequenced in a study of OX40 agonist ivuxolimab in advanced cancers. Assay: immunoSEQ multiplex PCR; the TCRdb copy retains only in-frame clones and omits some. In the table there are 15,000 to 20,000 clones, almost 95% of which are singletons. The source was CD4+ or CD8+ T cells sorted from blood, collected in a trial of the OX40 agonist ivuxolimab. The receptors stem from an adult with an advanced solid tumor such as melanoma, head and neck, liver or kidney cancer.

CDR3 region: CASSPGLETQETQYF. CDR3 bases: TGTGCCAGCAGCCCGGGACTAGAAACGCAAGAGACCCAGTACTTC. V usage is TRBV14 and J usage is TRBJ2-5; 8 nucleotides match TRBD2. This CDR3 is 15 amino acids long. The V gene's germline CDR1 is SGHDN and CDR2 FVKESK. After removal of 4 bases from V and 2 bases from J, the junction contained 6 bases not matched to a gene. Drawing the rest from reference TRBV14 and TRBJ2-5, the complete variable domain is EAGVTQFPSHSVIEKGQTVTLRCDPISGHDNLYWYRRVMGKEIKFLLHFVKESKQDESGMPNNRFLAERTGGTYSTLKVQPAELEDSGVYFCASSPGLETQETQYFGPGTRLLVL.

The chain employs TRBV7-8 and TRBJ2-7; 9 positions agree with TRBD1. This CDR3 contains 16 residues. Germline V lookup: CDR1 SGHVS, CDR2 FQNEAQ. J gave up 6 bases and V 1 base, and 10 bases lay outside the gene matches. CDR3 DNA: TGTGCCAGCAGCTTAGACCCGGGACAGGGAGACTCCGAGCAGTACTTC. Translation gives CASSLDPGQGDSEQYF.

The chain uses TRBV11-3 and TRBJ2-7; the D gene is possibly TRBD2 (5 bases). CDR1 is SGHNT and CDR2 is YENEEA in the germline V gene. Trimming took 5 bases from V and 7 from J, leaving 24 bases between them. The CDR3 is 16 residues long. CDR3 protein: CASSPREGQAWREQYF. CDR3 nucleotide sequence: TGTGCCAGCAGCCCTCGAGAAGGGCAGGCCTGGAGGGAGCAGTACTTC.

V usage is TRBV6-4 and J usage is TRBJ2-7; D is possibly TRBD1 or TRBD2 (6 bases each). The CDR3 sequence is 15 residues long. The V and J ends lost 1 base and 6 bases respectively, with 16 bases between them. The germline V gene encodes CDR1 MRHNA and CDR2 SNTAGT. The CDR3 is CASSDFPGARGEQYF. CDR3 sequence (DNA): TGTGCCAGCAGTGACTTTCCGGGGGCCCGCGGCGAGCAGTACTTC.

The rearrangement uses TRBV7-9 and TRBJ2-1, with 9 bases matching TRBD2. Germline CDR1 and CDR2: SEHNR and FQNEAQ (reference sequence). V lost 3 bases and J lost 5; bases outside the gene matches: 8. The CDR3 extends over 16 amino acids. The CDR3 region is CASSLIGAGGHNEQFF. For the CDR3, the DNA is TGTGCCAGCAGCTTGATTGGAGCGGGAGGCCACAATGAGCAGTTCTTC.

V gene TRBV27 combines with J gene TRBJ1-5; the D is unclear. The V gene lost 2 bases and the J gene lost 6 bases, with 11 bases spanning the gap. The CDR3 covers 14 residues. Germline V gene sequence: CDR1 MNHEY, CDR2 SMNVEV (reference sequence). In DNA form, the CDR3 reads TGTGCCAGCAGTTTAAAGGACGGAATTCAGCCCCAGCATTTT. It is translated as CASSLKDGIQPQHF.

The rearrangement uses TRBV28 and TRBJ2-7; TRBD1 or TRBD2 may be the D gene (5 bases each). The V end lost 7 bases, the J end lost 4 bases, and 17 bases lay between the germline ends. This CDR3 comprises 14 residues. Germline V CDR1 and CDR2: MDHEN, SYDVKM. Here the CDR3 DNA reads TGTGCCAGCATTCCAAGCCCCGGGGCGTACGAGCAGTACTTC. Translated: CASIPSPGAYEQYF.

The rearrangement links TRBV28 to TRBJ2-2, with D possibly TRBD2 on 6 matching bases. CDR3 length: 14 amino acids. Germline V gene data show CDR1 as MDHEN and CDR2 as SYDVKM. Trimming took 2 bases from V and 4 from J, leaving 8 bases between them. CDR3 DNA: TGTGCCAGCAGTTTAGGAGGGTTCACCGGGGAGCTGTTTTTT. Its translation: CASSLGGFTGELFF.

The chain uses TRBV11-3 and TRBJ2-3, with D possibly being TRBD1 or TRBD2 (5 bases each). The CDR3 is 15 amino acids. CDR1 SGHNT and CDR2 YENEEA come from the germline V gene. V shed 5 bases and J shed 3 bases, with 15 bases lying between them. The CDR3 loop reads CASSPGTQETDTQYF. As DNA, the CDR3 is TGTGCCAGCAGCCCCGGGACGCAAGAGACAGATACGCAGTATTTT.

Only a few counts were recorded for this clone. J is TRBJ2-7 and V is TRBV27; D is possibly TRBD1 or TRBD2 (5 bases each). Germline assignment: CDR1 MNHEY and CDR2 SMNVEV (reference sequence). This CDR3 contains 16 residues. Trimming left V 5 bases short and J 0 bases short, with 17 bases between. The CDR3 loop reads CASSGFSEGFSYEQYF. Written as DNA, the CDR3 is TGTGCCAGCAGTGGGTTTAGTGAGGGGTTCTCCTACGAGCAGTACTTC.

The rearrangement joins TRBV6-1 to TRBJ2-7; tentatively, D is TRBD2 (6 bases). The CDR3 has 13 amino acids. Germline V gives CDR1 MNHNS, CDR2 SASEGT. V was shortened by 6 bases and J by 0 bases, with 9 bases between the two germline ends. The CDR3 nucleotides are TGTGCCAGCAGGGCGGGGCCCTCCTACGAGCAGTACTTC. Protein: CASRAGPSYEQYF.

This clone has just one count. V is TRBV11-2 and J is TRBJ1-1; unclear D gene. Trimming removed 1 base from V and 4 bases from J, with 10 bases in between. The V gene's germline CDR1 is SGHAT and CDR2 FQNNGV. CDR3 length: 14 amino acids. CDR3 loop: CASSLGWEFTEAFF. CDR3 nucleotide sequence: TGTGCCAGCAGCTTAGGATGGGAGTTCACTGAAGCTTTCTTT.

This clone showed up just once. This chain uses TRBV29-1 with TRBJ2-7, with TRBD1 matching 9 bases. Per germline, CDR1 SQVTM and CDR2 ANQGSEA. The CDR3 covers 12 residues. With 6 bases clipped from V and 2 bases from J, the junction kept 2 bases outside the gene matches. As DNA, the CDR3 is TGCAGCGTCAGACAGGGGGCCTACGAGCAGTACTTC. Residues: CSVRQGAYEQYF.

The V gene is TRBV27, the J gene TRBJ2-1, with TRBD2 matching over 9 bases. The V gene end was trimmed by 3 bases and the J gene end by 5 bases; junction bases not matched to a gene: 14. Germline V CDR1 and CDR2: MNHEY, SMNVEV (reference sequence). This CDR3 is 18 amino acids long. The CDR3 bases are TGTGCCAGCAGTTTTTCCCCTTTAGCGGGAGTCCGTGACAATGAGCAGTTCTTC. Encoded protein: CASSFSPLAGVRDNEQFF.

The V and J genes are TRBV2 and TRBJ2-3; 9 nucleotides line up with TRBD2. The CDR3 has 17 residues. The V gene's germline CDR1 is SNHLY and CDR2 FYNNEI. Germline trimming cut 6 bases from V and 2 bases from J; bases unmatched to any gene: 12. CDR3 region: CASRGDLAGVVTDTQYF. Written as DNA, the CDR3 is TGTGCCAGCAGAGGGGACTTAGCGGGAGTGGTCACAGATACGCAGTATTTT.

The V gene is TRBV9, the J gene TRBJ1-1; D possibly corresponds to TRBD1 (6 bases). This CDR3 is 13 amino acids long. V lost 6 bases, J lost 3 bases, and 12 bases lay in between. Germline V gene lookup returns CDR1 SGDLS and CDR2 YYNGEE. The CDR3 here is CASKGDLDTEAFF. The CDR3 DNA is TGTGCCAGCAAGGGGGATTTGGACACTGAAGCTTTCTTT.

The CDR3 is CASSQRGPGQAYNEQFF. CDR3 in DNA: TGCGCCAGCAGCCAAAGGGGTCCGGGACAGGCATACAATGAGCAGTTCTTC. The chain has TRBV4-3 and TRBJ2-1; TRBD1 matches at 8 bases. Germline CDR1 LGHNA, CDR2 YSLEER. The CDR3 contains 17 residues. V lost 2 bases and J lost 4; bases outside the gene matches: 10.

The chain employs TRBV5-1 and TRBJ1-4; a possible D gene is TRBD1 (5 bases). This CDR3 comprises 15 residues. Germline values: CDR1 SGHRS, CDR2 YFSETQ. Trimming left V 3 bases short and J 0 bases short, with 9 bases between. The CDR3 reads CASSWTPSTNEKLFF. CDR3 DNA sequence: TGCGCCAGCAGCTGGACACCTTCAACTAATGAAAAACTGTTTTTT.

This chain connects TRBV30 to TRBJ2-3; 9 nucleotides match TRBD2. The CDR3 length is 16 residues. V gave up 1 base and J gave up 3 bases; unmatched junction bases: 8. The V gene's germline CDR1 is GTSNPN and CDR2 SVGIG (reference sequence). In DNA form, the CDR3 reads TGTGCCTGGAGTGGCGGCGGGGGGGCCCTGACAGATACGCAGTATTTT. The encoded protein is CAWSGGGGALTDTQYF. Using reference TRBV30 and TRBJ2-3 for the parts outside the CDR3, the full variable domain is SQTIHQWPATLVQPVGSPLSLECTVEGTSNPNLYWYRQAAGRGLQLLFYSVGIGQISSEVPQNLSASRPQDRQFILSSKKLLLSDSGFYLCAWSGGGGALTDTQYFGPGTRLTVL.

The chain uses TRBV9 and TRBJ2-1; 8 nucleotides line up with TRBD2. Trimming took 3 bases from V and 4 from J; bases not matched to a gene: 6. This CDR3 region has 15 residues. CDR1 is SGDLS and CDR2 is YYNGEE in the germline V gene. CDR3 coding DNA: TGTGCCAGCAGCGATCGGGAGGGTCTTTACAATGAGCAGTTCTTC. Residues: CASSDREGLYNEQFF.

There are a few counts of this clone. The chain recombines TRBV1 with TRBJ1-1; no DNA check was done on the table's D call, TRBD1. TRBV1 is given as a pseudogene. This CDR3 region has 11 residues. In nucleotides, the CDR3 is TGCACCAGCATAGGGGCTGTTGAAGCTTTCTTT. Encoded protein: CTSIGAVEAFF.

Comments on this clone: Other nucleotide sequences in the sample specify the same CDR3. The chain employs TRBV11-1 and TRBJ2-7, with 9 bases matching TRBD2. The CDR3 totals 13 residues. Unmatched junction bases numbered 3, after V lost 6 bases and J lost 3 bases. CDR1 is SGHAT and CDR2 is FQDESV in the germline V gene (reference sequence). Here the CDR3 DNA reads TGTGCCAGCAGTAGTAGCGGGAGCTACGAGCAGTACTTC. Amino acid sequence: CASSSSGSYEQYF.

This sequence joins TRBV12-5 and TRBJ1-2; D possibly corresponds to TRBD1 (5 bases). CDR1 and CDR2 (germline): LGHNT, FRNRAP. V was cut by 9 bases and J by 3 bases, with 17 bases left in between. The CDR3 spans 14 residues. The CDR3 nucleotides read TGTGCTAGCCTCGTTGGGGGTGGGGACTATGGCTACACCTTC. It yields the protein CASLVGGGDYGYTF.

The V gene is TRBV13, the J gene TRBJ2-5, with D hard to call. Germline CDR1 reads PRHDT; CDR2 reads FYEKMQ (reference sequence). Deletions cut 2 bases from V and 5 bases from J, with 12 bases between. The CDR3 extends over 14 amino acids. In DNA, the CDR3 is TGTGCCAGCAGCTTAATTACGTCCCGGGAGACCCAGTACTTC. This encodes CASSLITSRETQYF.

This chain links TRBV5-1 with TRBJ2-1; 10 bases match TRBD2. This CDR3 contains 18 residues. Germline CDR1 is SGHRS and CDR2 is YFSETQ. V lost 0 bases, J lost 5 bases, and 11 bases stayed unmatched. The chain's CDR3 is CASSLDTTGTSAHNEQFF. Here the CDR3 DNA reads TGCGCCAGCAGCTTGGATACTACCGGGACTAGCGCACACAATGAGCAGTTCTTC.

The chain recombines TRBV21-1 with TRBJ1-2. TRBV21-1 corresponds to a pseudogene. The CDR3 has 12 amino acids. The CDR3 DNA reads TGTGCCAGCCCGGAGGGGAAGAAGGGCTACACCTTC. Its translation is CASPEGKKGYTF.

The V call is TRBV7-9, the J call TRBJ2-5; D perhaps matches TRBD1 (7 bases). CDR1 and CDR2 from the germline V gene are SEHNR and FQNEAQ (reference sequence). There are 14 residues in the CDR3. The V gene lost 3 bases and the J gene lost 5 bases, with 13 bases spanning the gap. The CDR3: CASSFGQGGETQYF. The CDR3 bases are TGTGCCAGCAGCTTTGGGCAGGGGGGTGAGACCCAGTACTTC.

Written as DNA, the CDR3 is TGTGCCAGCAGTCCTAACAGGGGGCCTTCCTACAATGAGCAGTTCTTC. Protein: CASSPNRGPSYNEQFF. The chain links TRBV28 to TRBJ2-1; TRBD1 agrees at 9 bases. The CDR3 has 16 amino acids. Trimming at V came to 5 bases and at J to 1 base, leaving 6 bases not matched to a gene. Per germline, CDR1 MDHEN and CDR2 SYDVKM. The full variable domain, completed using reference TRBV28 and TRBJ2-1, is DVKVTQSSRYLVKRTGEKVFLECVQDMDHENMFWYRQDPGLGLRLIYFSYDVKMKEKGDIPEGYSVSREKKERFSLILESASTNQTSMYLCASSPNRGPSYNEQFFGPGTRLTVL.

This clone was picked up one time. The chain uses TRBV4-1 and TRBJ2-1; 9 nucleotides align to TRBD2. Trimming took 3 bases from V and 5 from J; bases not matched to a gene: 2. The CDR3 has 14 amino acids. Looked up from germline, CDR1 is MGHRA and CDR2 is YSYEKL. The DNA for the CDR3 is TGCGCCAGCAGCCACGCGGGAGGGGACAATGAGCAGTTCTTC. Residues: CASSHAGGDNEQFF.

This sequence joins TRBV15 and TRBJ2-7, with a weak D call TRBD2 (5 bases). Germline V lookup: CDR1 LNHNV, CDR2 YYDKDF (reference sequence). The CDR3 totals 15 residues. Trimming took off 4 bases at V and 4 bases at J, with 17 bases between the two ends. In DNA, the CDR3 is TGTGCCACCAGCACCCTCACCGAGGGTTGGTACGAGCAGTACTTC. This gives the protein CATSTLTEGWYEQYF.